These 16 T cell receptor beta chains share one sample of origin, sequenced in a study of monozygotic twins with inflammatory bowel disease. TCRdb re-called the 5' RACE reads and shows each CDR3 protein once, DNA omitted. This sample's table reports nearly 450,000 distinct CDR3 sequences. The sample consisted of blood. The receptors shown here come from a human donor with ulcerative colitis or Crohn's disease, or a healthy co-twin of an affected twin (not recorded which).

V is TRBV19 and J is TRBJ2-7; TCRdb names TRBD1, which stays unverified in the absence of DNA. This CDR3 has 15 residues. CDR1 and CDR2 (germline): LNHDA, SQIVND (reference sequence). CDR3 residues: CASSISGQATYEQYF. The full variable domain, its missing parts supplied by reference TRBV19 and TRBJ2-7, is DGGITQSPKYLFRKEGQNVTLSCEQNLNHDAMYWYRQDPGQGLRLIYYSQIVNDFQKGDIAEGYSVSREKKESFPLTVTSAQKNPTAFYLCASSISGQATYEQYFGPGTRLTVT.

This chain links TRBV7-2 with TRBJ1-2; without DNA, the TCRdb call of TRBD1 cannot be checked. Germline V gene data show CDR1 as SGHTA and CDR2 as FQGNSA. This CDR3 comprises 17 residues. CDR3 sequence reads: CASSLASRGQGRNGYTF.

The chain carries TRBV7-2 and TRBJ2-7; the TRBD1 assignment by TCRdb is unverifiable without DNA. Germline-derived CDR1 and CDR2 are SGHTA and FQGNSA. The CDR3 consists of 14 residues. The CDR3 reads CASSLERGEPEQYF.

The genes are TRBV6-1 and TRBJ2-1; without DNA, the TCRdb call of TRBD2 cannot be checked. Germline CDR1 reads MNHNS; CDR2 reads SASEGT. The CDR3 is 15 residues long. The chain's CDR3 is CASSLTSYTYNEQFF.

The gene calls are TRBV19 and TRBJ2-3; the TCRdb D gene call, TRBD1, has no DNA to confirm it. From germline, CDR1 is LNHDA and CDR2 SQIVND (reference sequence). The CDR3 spans 15 residues. Here the CDR3 reads CASSTPGGSGDTQYF.

J is TRBJ2-1 and V is TRBV20-1; the TRBD2 assignment by TCRdb is unverifiable without DNA. This CDR3 spans 14 amino acids. Germline values: CDR1 DFQATT, CDR2 SNEGSKA (reference sequence). The CDR3 protein is CSARGGSGSGEQFF.

The chain carries TRBV18 and TRBJ1-2. Germline-derived CDR1 and CDR2 are KGHSH and LQKENI. The CDR3 covers 13 residues. The CDR3 loop reads CASSPYDGSAYTF.

V gene TRBV29-1 combines with J gene TRBJ2-7; TCRdb's D call of TRBD2 is untestable without DNA. The germline V gene encodes CDR1 SQVTM and CDR2 ANQGSEA. The CDR3 has 14 residues. Here the CDR3 reads CSVSGTSGGYEQYF.

This chain connects TRBV28 to TRBJ2-7; TCRdb reports TRBD2, a call that lacks DNA to check it against. The CDR3 loop spans 15 amino acids. Per germline, CDR1 MDHEN and CDR2 SYDVKM. The CDR3 sequence is CASTPPSGGISEQYF.

The CDR3 is CASSIGTSGGAVDEQYF. The chain is built from TRBV5-1 and TRBJ2-7; lacking DNA, the TRBD2 call made by TCRdb goes unchecked. Germline V lookup: CDR1 SGHRS, CDR2 YFSETQ. This CDR3 comprises 17 residues.

The V and J genes are TRBV21-1 and TRBJ1-1; TCRdb's assignment of TRBD1 cannot be checked, as there is no DNA. TRBV21-1 is deemed a pseudogene. This CDR3 is 15 amino acids long. CDR3 residues: CASSNAGTGGTEAFF.

The rearrangement uses TRBV5-1 and TRBJ2-7. Germline V gives CDR1 SGHRS, CDR2 YFSETQ. CDR3 length equals 14 residues. The CDR3 reads CASSKEGGPYEQYF.

V usage is TRBV7-8 and J usage is TRBJ2-1. Germline V gene data show CDR1 as SGHVS and CDR2 as FQNEAQ. CDR3 size: 15 residues. The CDR3 loop is CASSLAGVSYNEQFF.

The chain carries TRBV3-1 and TRBJ2-1; with no DNA, the TCRdb D assignment of TRBD2 cannot be verified. The CDR3 totals 15 residues. Germline CDR1 is LGHDT and CDR2 is YNNKEL (reference sequence). The CDR3 loop is CASTLAGGPSNEQFF.

This rearrangement joins TRBV3-1 to TRBJ2-1; lacking DNA, the TRBD2 call made by TCRdb goes unchecked. CDR1 is LGHDT and CDR2 is YNNKEL in the germline V gene (reference sequence). CDR3 length equals 13 residues. CDR3 amino acids: CASSQLLANEQFF.

V and J are TRBV5-1 and TRBJ2-5; without DNA, the TCRdb call of TRBD1 cannot be checked. This CDR3 spans 13 amino acids. CDR1 and CDR2 from the germline V gene are SGHRS and YFSETQ. CDR3 residues: CASSSTGVETQYF.